This T cell receptor (beta chain) appears in the sequencing data of a study of shared clonotypes between healthy human individuals. A roughly 200 ng quantity of DNA, 25,000 to 35,000 T cell genomes, went into the sorted-subset replicate PCRs. This table comes from immunoSEQ multiplex PCR, and its TCRdb copy is limited to in-frame clones, with some not included. This sample has about 1,500,000 clones, with roughly 96% found just once. The CDR3 consists of 15 residues. The germline CDR1 and CDR2 sequences are SGHAT and FQNNGV. V was pared by 4 bases and J by 2 bases, with 7 bases of the junction left unmatched.

This TCR came from a young man in good health. Sequences were obtained from naive CD4+ T cells sorted from blood. Subset of the sample: CD45RA+ positively selected. The chain employs TRBV11-2 and TRBJ2-5; 7 nucleotides line up with TRBD2. The CDR3 DNA sequence: TGTGCCAGCAGCTCTTCCCGACTAGCACAAGAGACCCAGTACTTC. This encodes CASSSSRLAQETQYF.